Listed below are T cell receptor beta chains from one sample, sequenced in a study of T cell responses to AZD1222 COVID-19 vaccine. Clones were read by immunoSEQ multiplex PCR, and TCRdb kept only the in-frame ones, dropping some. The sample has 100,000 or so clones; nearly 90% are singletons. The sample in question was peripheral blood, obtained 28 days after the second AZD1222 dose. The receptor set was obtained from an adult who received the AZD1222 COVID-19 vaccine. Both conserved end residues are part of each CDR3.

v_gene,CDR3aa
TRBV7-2,CASTPGTGAYEQYF
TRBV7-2,CASSPSLTGGSFGYTF
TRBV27,CASSLRGRRGGTGELFF
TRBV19,CASSIGPGIYEQYF
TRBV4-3,CASSHAPGEDREHEKLFF
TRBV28,CASSPYRGQGGSNQPQHF
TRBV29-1,CSVETGTGVNIDEQYF
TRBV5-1,CASSLVADGAETQYF
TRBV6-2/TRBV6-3,CASSPGVWRDTQYF
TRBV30,CAWSPGARSEQYF
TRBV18,CASSPRQARTKNTGELFF
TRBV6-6,CASSSELAGVNEQYF
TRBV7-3,CASSSVAGDSLSVGAQYF
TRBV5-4,CASSSTGNAIEQYF
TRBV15,CATSRDRLAGSTDTQYF
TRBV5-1,CASSLPGLADAYEQYF
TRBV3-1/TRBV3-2,CASSQDRGLWNEQFF
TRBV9,CASSVVATSGRGEQYF
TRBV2,CASSEARGTVEQYF
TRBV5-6,CASSLTTGGSYGYTF
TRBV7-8,CASSHSRGQSYGYTF
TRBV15,CATSREGLAAVSYNEQFF
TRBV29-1,CSVAGQGDNQPQHF
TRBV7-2,CASSLNGQGGIQYF
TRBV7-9,CASSLTGGIDEQFF
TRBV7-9,CASSFREFPYEQYF
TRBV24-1,CATSLDRSTDTQYF
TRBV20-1,CSAHRGETQYF
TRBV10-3,CAIRASGGHTGELFF
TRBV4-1,CASSPQLAGGMNEQFF
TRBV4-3,CASSQDPSMFSTEAFF
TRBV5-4,CASSLPGLYTEAFF